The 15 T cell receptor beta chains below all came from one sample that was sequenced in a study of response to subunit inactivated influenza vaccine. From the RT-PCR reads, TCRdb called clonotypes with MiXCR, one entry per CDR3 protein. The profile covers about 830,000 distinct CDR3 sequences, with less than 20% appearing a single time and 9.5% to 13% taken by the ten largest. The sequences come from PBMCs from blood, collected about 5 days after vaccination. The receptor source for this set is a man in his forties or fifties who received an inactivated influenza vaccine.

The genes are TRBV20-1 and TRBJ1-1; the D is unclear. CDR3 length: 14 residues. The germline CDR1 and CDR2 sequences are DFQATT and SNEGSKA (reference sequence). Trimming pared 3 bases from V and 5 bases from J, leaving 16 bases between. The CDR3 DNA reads TGCAGTGCTAGGGACTCCCCTGGAGGGACTGAAGCTTTCTTT. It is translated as CSARDSPGGTEAFF.

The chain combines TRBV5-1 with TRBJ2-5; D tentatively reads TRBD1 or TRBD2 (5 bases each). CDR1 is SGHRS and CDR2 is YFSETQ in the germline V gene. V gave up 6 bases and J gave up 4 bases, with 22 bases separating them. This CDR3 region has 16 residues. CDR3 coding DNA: TGCGCCAGCACCCCCGGGACGGTGGGTACCGGAGAGACCCAGTACTTC. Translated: CASTPGTVGTGETQYF.

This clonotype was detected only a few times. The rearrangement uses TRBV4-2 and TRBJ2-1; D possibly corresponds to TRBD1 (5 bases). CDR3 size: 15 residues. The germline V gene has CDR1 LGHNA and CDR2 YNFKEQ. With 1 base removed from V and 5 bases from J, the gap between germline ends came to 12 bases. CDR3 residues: CASSQGARADNEQFF. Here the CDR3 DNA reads TGTGCCAGCAGCCAAGGGGCCAGGGCGGACAATGAGCAGTTCTTC.

The CDR3 nucleotides read TGTGCCAGCAGCTTTGCTAGCGGGGGCTACGAGCAGTACTTC. The encoded protein is CASSFASGGYEQYF. The rearrangement uses TRBV7-9 and TRBJ2-7, with TRBD2 identical over 10 bases. Trimming at V came to 3 bases and at J to 3 bases, leaving 2 bases not matched to a gene. The V gene's germline CDR1 is SEHNR and CDR2 FQNEAQ (reference sequence). This CDR3 comprises 14 residues.

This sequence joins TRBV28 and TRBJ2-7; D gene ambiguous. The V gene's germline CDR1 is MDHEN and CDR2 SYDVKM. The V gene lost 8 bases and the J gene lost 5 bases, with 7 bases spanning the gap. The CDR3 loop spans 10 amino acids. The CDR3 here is CASRSNEQYF. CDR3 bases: TGTGCCAGCCGATCCAACGAGCAGTACTTC.

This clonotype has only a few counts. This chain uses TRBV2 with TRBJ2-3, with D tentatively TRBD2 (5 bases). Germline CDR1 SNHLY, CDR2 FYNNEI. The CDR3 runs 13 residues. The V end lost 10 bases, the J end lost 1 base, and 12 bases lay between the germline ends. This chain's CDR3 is CATPGRRTDTQYF. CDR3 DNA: TGTGCCACCCCGGGGAGACGCACAGATACGCAGTATTTT.

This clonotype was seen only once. Here the CDR3 reads CASSLGAGQGAYEQYF. The DNA of the CDR3 is TGTGCCAGCAGCTTGGGTGCAGGACAGGGGGCCTACGAGCAGTACTTC. This chain joins TRBV7-6 and TRBJ2-7, with 10 nucleotides matching TRBD1. The CDR3 runs to 16 residues. Germline V gene lookup returns CDR1 SGHVS and CDR2 FNYEAQ. V shed 3 bases, J shed 2 bases, and the junction held 7 bases outside the gene matches.

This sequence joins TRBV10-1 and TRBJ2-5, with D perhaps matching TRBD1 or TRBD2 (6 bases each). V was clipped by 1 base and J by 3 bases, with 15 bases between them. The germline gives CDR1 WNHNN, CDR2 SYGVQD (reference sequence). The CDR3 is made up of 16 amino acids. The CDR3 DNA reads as TGCGCCAGCAGTGAGTGGCGGGACAATGAAGAAGAGACCCAGTACTTC. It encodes CASSEWRDNEEETQYF.

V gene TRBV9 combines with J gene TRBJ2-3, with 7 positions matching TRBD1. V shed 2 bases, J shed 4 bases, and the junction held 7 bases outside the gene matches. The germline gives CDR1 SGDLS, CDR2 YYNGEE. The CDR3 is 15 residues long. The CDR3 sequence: CASSVVGQAADTQYF. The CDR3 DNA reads TGTGCCAGCAGCGTTGTCGGACAGGCGGCAGATACGCAGTATTTT.

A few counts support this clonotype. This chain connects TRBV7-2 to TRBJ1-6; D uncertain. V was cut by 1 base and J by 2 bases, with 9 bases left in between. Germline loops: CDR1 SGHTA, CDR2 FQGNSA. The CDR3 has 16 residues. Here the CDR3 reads CASSLDSGAYNSPLHF. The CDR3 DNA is TGTGCCAGCAGCTTAGATTCTGGGGCCTATAATTCACCCCTCCACTTT. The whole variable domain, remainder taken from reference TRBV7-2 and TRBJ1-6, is GAGVSQSPSNKVTEKGKDVELRCDPISGHTALYWYRQSLGQGLEFLIYFQGNSAPDKSGLPSDRFSAERTGGSVSTLTIQRTQQEDSAVYLCASSLDSGAYNSPLHFGNGTRLTVT.

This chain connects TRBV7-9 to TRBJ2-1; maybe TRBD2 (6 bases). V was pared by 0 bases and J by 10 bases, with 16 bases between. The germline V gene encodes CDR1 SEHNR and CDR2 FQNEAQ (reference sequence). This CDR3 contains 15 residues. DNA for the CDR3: TGTGCCAGCAGCTTAGCATTTGCGGGGCCGGGCGAGCAGTTCTTC. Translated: CASSLAFAGPGEQFF.

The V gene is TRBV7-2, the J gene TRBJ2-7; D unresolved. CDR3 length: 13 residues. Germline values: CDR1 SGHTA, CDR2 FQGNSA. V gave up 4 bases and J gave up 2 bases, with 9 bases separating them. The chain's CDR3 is CASSWTDTYEQYF. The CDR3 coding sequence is TGTGCCAGCAGCTGGACGGATACCTACGAGCAGTACTTC.

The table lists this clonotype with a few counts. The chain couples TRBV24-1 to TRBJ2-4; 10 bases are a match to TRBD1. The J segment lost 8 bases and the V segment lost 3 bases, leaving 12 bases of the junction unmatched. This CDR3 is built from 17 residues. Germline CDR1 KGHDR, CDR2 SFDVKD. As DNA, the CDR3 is TGTGCCACCAGTGATGCGACCCGGACAGGGGGAAATGACATTCAGTACTTC. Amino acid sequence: CATSDATRTGGNDIQYF.

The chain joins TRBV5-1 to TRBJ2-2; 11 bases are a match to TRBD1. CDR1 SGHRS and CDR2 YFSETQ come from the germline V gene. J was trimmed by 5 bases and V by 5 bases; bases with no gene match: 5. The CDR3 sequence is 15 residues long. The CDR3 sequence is CASRSGTGGTGELFF. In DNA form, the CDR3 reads TGCGCCAGCAGATCCGGGACAGGGGGAACCGGGGAGCTGTTTTTT.

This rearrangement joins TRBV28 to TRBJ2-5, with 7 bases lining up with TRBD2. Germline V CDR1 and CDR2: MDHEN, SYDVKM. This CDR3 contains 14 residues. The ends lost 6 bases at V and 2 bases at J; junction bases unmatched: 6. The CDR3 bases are TGTGCCAGCAGCCGCATGGGGGGGCAAGAGACCCAGTACTTC. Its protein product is CASSRMGGQETQYF.